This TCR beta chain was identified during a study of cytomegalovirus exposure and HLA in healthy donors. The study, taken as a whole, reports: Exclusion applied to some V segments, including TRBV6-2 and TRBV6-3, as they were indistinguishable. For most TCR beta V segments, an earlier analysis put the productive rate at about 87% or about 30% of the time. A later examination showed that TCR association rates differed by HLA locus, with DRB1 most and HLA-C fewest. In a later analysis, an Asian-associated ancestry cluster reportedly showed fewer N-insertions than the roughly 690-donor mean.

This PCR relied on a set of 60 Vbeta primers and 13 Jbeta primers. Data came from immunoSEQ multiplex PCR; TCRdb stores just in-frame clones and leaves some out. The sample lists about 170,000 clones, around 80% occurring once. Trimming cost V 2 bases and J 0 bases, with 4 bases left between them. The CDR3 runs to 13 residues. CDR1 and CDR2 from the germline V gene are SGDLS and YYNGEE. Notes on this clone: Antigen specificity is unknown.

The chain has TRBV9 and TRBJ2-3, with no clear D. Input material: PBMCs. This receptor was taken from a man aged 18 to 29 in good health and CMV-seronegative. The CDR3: CASSVASTDTQYF. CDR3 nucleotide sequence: TGTGCCAGCAGCGTGGCCAGCACAGATACGCAGTATTTT.